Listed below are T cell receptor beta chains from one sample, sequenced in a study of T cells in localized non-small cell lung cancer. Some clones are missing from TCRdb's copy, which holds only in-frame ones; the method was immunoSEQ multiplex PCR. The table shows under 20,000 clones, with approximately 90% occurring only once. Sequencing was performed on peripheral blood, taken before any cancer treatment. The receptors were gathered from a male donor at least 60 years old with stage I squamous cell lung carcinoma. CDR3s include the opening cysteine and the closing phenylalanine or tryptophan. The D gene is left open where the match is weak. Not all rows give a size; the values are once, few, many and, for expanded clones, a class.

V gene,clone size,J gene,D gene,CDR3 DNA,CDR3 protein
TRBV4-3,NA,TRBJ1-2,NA,TGCGCCAGCAGCCCCAAGGGGCAGGGATATGGCTACACCTTC,CASSPKGQGYGYTF
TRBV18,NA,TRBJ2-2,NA,TGTGCCAGCTCAGGGGGAAAGGACACCGGGGAGCTGTTTTTT,CASSGGKDTGELFF
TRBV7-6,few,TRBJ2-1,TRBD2,TGTGCCAGCAGCTTGGGGGAGGGCGGGTATGAGCAGTTCTTC,CASSLGEGGYEQFF
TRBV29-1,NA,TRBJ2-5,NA,TGCAGCGGGTCCCCCATGGCGACCCAGTACTTC,CSGSPMATQYF
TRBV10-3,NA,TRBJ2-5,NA,TGTGCCATCAGTGATAGGGAACGGGCCCAAGAGACCCAGTACTTC,CAISDRERAQETQYF
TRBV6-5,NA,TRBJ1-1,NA,TGTGCCAGCAGTTACCCAGAACAGGCCCCAAGGGAAGCTTTCTTT,CASSYPEQAPREAFF
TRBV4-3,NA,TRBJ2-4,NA,TGCGCCAGCAGCCAAGAGGCAGGGTGGAAAGGAAACATTCAGTACTTC,CASSQEAGWKGNIQYF
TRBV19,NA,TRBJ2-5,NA,TGTGCCAGTAGCCCCCCGGGGGCAGGGCAAGGGGAGACCCAGTACTTC,CASSPPGAGQGETQYF
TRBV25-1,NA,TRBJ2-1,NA,TGTGCCAGCTCCATCGGACGGTGGAGTGAGCAGTTCTTC,CASSIGRWSEQFF
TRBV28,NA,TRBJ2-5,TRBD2,TGTGCCAGCAGCGGACTAGCGGGAGGCGGGGGAGAGACCCAGTACTTC,CASSGLAGGGGETQYF
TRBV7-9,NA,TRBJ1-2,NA,TGTGCCAGCAGCTTTATAAACTCCTATGGCTACACCTTC,CASSFINSYGYTF
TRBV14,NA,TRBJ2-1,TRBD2,TGTGCCAGCAGCCAAGGGCTAGCGGGGCCTTACAATGAGCAGTTCTTC,CASSQGLAGPYNEQFF
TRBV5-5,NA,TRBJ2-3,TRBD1,TGTGCCAGCAGCACCGGACAGGGCACAGATACGCAGTATTTT,CASSTGQGTDTQYF
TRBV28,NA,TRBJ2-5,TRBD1,TGTGCCAGCAGTCCAAGACAGGGCCAAGAGACCCAGTACTTC,CASSPRQGQETQYF
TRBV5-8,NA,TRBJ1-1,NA,TGTGCCAGCAGCTTGGTGGGGGTAGGGATCCTCATGAACACTGAAGCTTTCTTT,CASSLVGVGILMNTEAFF
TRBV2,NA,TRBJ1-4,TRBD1,TGTGCCAGCAGTTCAGGACAGGGGGCTTTGAGGAAACTGTTTTTT,CASSSGQGALRKLFF
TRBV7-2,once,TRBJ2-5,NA,TGTGCCAGCAGCCTGGTACCCCTGCGGACCCAGTACTTC,CASSLVPLRTQYF
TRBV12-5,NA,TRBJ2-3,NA,TGTGCTAGTGGTTTGGGTGGCACAGATACGCAGTATTTT,CASGLGGTDTQYF
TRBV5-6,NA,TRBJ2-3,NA,TGTGCCAGCAGCTTGAGGGGGGGGCAGGGCACAGATACGCAGTATTTT,CASSLRGGQGTDTQYF
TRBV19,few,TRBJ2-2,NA,TGTGCCAGCGCAACTCACCTCGGGGGCACCGGGGAGCTGTTTTTT,CASATHLGGTGELFF
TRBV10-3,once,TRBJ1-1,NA,TGTGCCATCAGTGTTGGGGAGGGGTTCATGAACACTGAAGCTTTCTTT,CAISVGEGFMNTEAFF
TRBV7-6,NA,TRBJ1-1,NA,TGTGCCAGCAGCCCCGCGACGGGTTTAAACGAAGCTTTCTTT,CASSPATGLNEAFF
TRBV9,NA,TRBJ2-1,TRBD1,TGTGCCAGCAGCGGCGGGACAGGACCAGTCGATGAGCAGTTCTTC,CASSGGTGPVDEQFF
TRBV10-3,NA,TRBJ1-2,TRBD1,TGTGCCATCAGTGAGGGCCAGGCCAGGGGGGTATATGGCTACACCTTC,CAISEGQARGVYGYTF
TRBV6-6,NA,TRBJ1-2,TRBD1,TGTGCCAGCAGTTACTCGGGACAGGGAGGCTATGGCTACACCTTC,CASSYSGQGGYGYTF
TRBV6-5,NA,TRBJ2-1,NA,TGTGCCACCTTGGCGGGGACCTCCTACAATGAGCAGTTCTTC,CATLAGTSYNEQFF
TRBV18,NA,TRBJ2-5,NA,TGTGCCAGCTCACCAAGTTCACAGGTGCGAGAGACCCAGTACTTC,CASSPSSQVRETQYF
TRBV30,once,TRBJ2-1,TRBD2,TGTGCCTGGACGGGGCTAGCGGAAAATGAGCAGTTCTTC,CAWTGLAENEQFF
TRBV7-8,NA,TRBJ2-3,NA,TGTGCCAGCAGCTTTTTAGGGGGAGGCACAGATACGCAGTATTTT,CASSFLGGGTDTQYF
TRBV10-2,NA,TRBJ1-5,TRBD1,TGCGCCAGCAGTGAGCTAGACGGGGGACAGGGGACTCAGCCCCAGCATTTT,CASSELDGGQGTQPQHF
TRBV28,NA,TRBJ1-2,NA,TGTGCCAGCGGCCTCTATGGCTACACCTTC,CASGLYGYTF
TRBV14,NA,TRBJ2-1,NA,TGTGCCAGCAGCCAAAGGGACTCGCCCCCATGGTCCTACAATGAGCAGTTCTTC,CASSQRDSPPWSYNEQFF
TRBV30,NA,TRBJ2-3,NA,TGTGCCTGGAGTGCTGGAGTAGGAATCACAGATACGCAGTATTTT,CAWSAGVGITDTQYF
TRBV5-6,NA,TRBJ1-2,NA,TGTGCCAGCAGCCGTTTCCAGGGTGTCTATGGCTACACCTTC,CASSRFQGVYGYTF
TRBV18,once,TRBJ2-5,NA,TGTGCCAGCTCACGGGCCCTCCAAGAGACCCAGTACTTC,CASSRALQETQYF
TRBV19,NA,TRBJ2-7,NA,TGTGCCAGTACTCCCGGCGGGTTCCTCTCCTACGAGCAGTACTTC,CASTPGGFLSYEQYF
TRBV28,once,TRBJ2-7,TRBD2,TGTGCCAGCAGTTCCGGGACTAGCGGGAGGAGCTCCTACGAGCAGTACTTC,CASSSGTSGRSSYEQYF
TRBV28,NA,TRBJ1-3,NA,TGTGCCAGCAGGGAACAGGGAGGGGGTAACACCATATATTTT,CASREQGGGNTIYF
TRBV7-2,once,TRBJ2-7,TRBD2,TGTGCCAGCAGCTTAGTTGCGGGGGGCTCCTACGAGCAGTACTTC,CASSLVAGGSYEQYF
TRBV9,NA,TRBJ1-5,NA,TGTGCCAGCAGCGAAGGCAATCAGCCCCAGCATTTT,CASSEGNQPQHF
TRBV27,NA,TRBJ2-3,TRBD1,TGTGCCAGCAGTTGGGACAGAATCACAGATACGCAGTATTTT,CASSWDRITDTQYF